The present T cell receptor beta chain was sequenced within a study of T cell responses to AZD1222 COVID-19 vaccine. Study outcomes and limitations: Per reports, nearly half of all spike-specific TCRs target regions that are unmutated in variants. Donors, mostly white British, included more females; clonal diversity was possibly underestimated.

Germline V gene sequence: CDR1 MNHEY, CDR2 SMNVEV (reference sequence). V was pared by 6 bases and J by 2 bases, with 7 bases of the junction left unmatched. This CDR3 comprises 15 residues. The table came from immunoSEQ multiplex PCR; TCRdb's copy has only in-frame clones and leaves some out. The repertoire has 110,000 or so clones, approximately 88% of them found once; the top ten carry 9.5% to 15%. A word on this clone: The antigen remains unidentified.

The sequence was obtained from an adult in good health. The sequencing here drew on peripheral blood, taken on day 0 of MenACWY control vaccination. The chain uses TRBV27 and TRBJ1-2; 9 bases are shared with TRBD1. The CDR3 protein is CASRTGTGRNYGYTF. The CDR3 DNA sequence: TGTGCCAGCAGAACCGGGACAGGGAGGAACTATGGCTACACCTTC.